Each of the 16 T cell receptor beta chains below was sequenced from the same sample in a study of shared clonotypes between healthy human individuals. Data came from immunoSEQ multiplex PCR; TCRdb stores just in-frame clones and leaves some out. The sample yields some 2,500,000 clones, roughly 93% seen once. The sample consisted of naive CD4+ T cells from PBMCs. Subset here: CD45RA+ positively selected. These receptors came from a man between 18 and 29 years old in good health. Some clones in this sample may be carry-over from other donors' samples.

V and J are TRBV30 and TRBJ2-7; D could derive from TRBD1 or TRBD2 (5 bases each). The CDR3 covers 12 residues. V lost 5 bases to trimming and J lost 1 base, with 9 bases between them. CDR1 is GTSNPN and CDR2 is SVGIG in the germline V gene (reference sequence). As DNA, the CDR3 is TGTGCCTGGGGGACCGTGTCCTACGAGCAGTACTTC. The encoded protein is CAWGTVSYEQYF.

The J gene is TRBJ2-1, the V gene TRBV28, with 7 positions matching TRBD2. The germline gives CDR1 MDHEN, CDR2 SYDVKM. The V and J ends lost 8 bases and 4 bases, in that order; junction bases with no gene match: 8. The CDR3 runs to 14 residues. The CDR3 nucleotides are TGTGCCAGCGGACTAACTAGCGCGTACAATGAGCAGTTCTTC. This sequence encodes CASGLTSAYNEQFF.

V gene TRBV7-2 combines with J gene TRBJ2-1; the D is unclear. The V gene's germline CDR1 is SGHTA and CDR2 FQGNSA. Deletions cut 1 base from V and 5 bases from J, with 15 bases between. The CDR3 sequence is 16 residues long. The CDR3, as DNA: TGTGCCAGCAGCTTAGTGTGGTCCCATTACCACAATGAGCAGTTCTTC. It translates to CASSLVWSHYHNEQFF.

The chain has TRBV28 and TRBJ2-7; 10 nucleotides match TRBD2. Germline CDR1 and CDR2: MDHEN and SYDVKM. The CDR3 consists of 16 residues. Trimming removed 2 bases from V and 0 bases from J; junction bases left unmatched: 4. The CDR3 nucleotides read TGTGCCAGCAGTTTACTAGCGGGAGAAGCCTCCTACGAGCAGTACTTC. Translation gives CASSLLAGEASYEQYF.

In DNA form, the CDR3 reads TGTGCCAGCAGCGTACGGGGGCGCGGTGCAGATACGCAGTATTTT. It translates to CASSVRGRGADTQYF. The chain couples TRBV9 to TRBJ2-3; D could derive from TRBD1 or TRBD2 (6 bases each). Trimming cost V 1 base and J 4 bases, with 13 bases left between them. The germline V gene encodes CDR1 SGDLS and CDR2 YYNGEE. The CDR3 loop spans 15 amino acids.

The J gene is TRBJ2-2, the V gene TRBV6-5, with TRBD1 as a possible D gene (6 bases). The germline V and J ends were trimmed by 5 bases and 0 bases, with 10 bases remaining between them. CDR1 is MNHEY and CDR2 is SVGAGI in the germline V gene. There are 15 residues in the CDR3. The CDR3 loop reads CASSRQDTNTGELFF. In nucleotides, the CDR3 is TGTGCCAGCAGTCGACAGGATACGAACACCGGGGAGCTGTTTTTT.

CDR3 sequence: CSVGLAVDYEQYF. CDR3 nucleotides: TGCAGCGTTGGACTAGCGGTTGACTACGAGCAGTACTTC. The chain recombines TRBV29-1 with TRBJ2-7, with TRBD2 identical over 9 bases. The CDR3 is 13 amino acids. The V gene end was trimmed by 4 bases and the J gene end by 3 bases; junction bases not matched to a gene: 4. Germline V gene data show CDR1 as SQVTM and CDR2 as ANQGSEA.

This chain uses TRBV27 with TRBJ2-7, with 9 positions matching TRBD2. With V trimmed by 6 bases and J by 0 bases, 6 bases remained unmatched. The CDR3 consists of 15 residues. Germline V gene sequence: CDR1 MNHEY, CDR2 SMNVEV (reference sequence). This CDR3 is CASRRLAANSYEQYF. DNA for the CDR3: TGTGCCAGCAGGAGACTAGCGGCGAACTCCTACGAGCAGTACTTC.

The CDR3 sequence is CASSPSGQGTYGYTF. The DNA for the CDR3 is TGTGCCAGCTCACCTTCAGGACAGGGAACGTATGGCTACACCTTC. The chain links TRBV18 to TRBJ1-2, with TRBD1 matching 8 bases. Germline trimming cut 3 bases from V and 5 bases from J; bases unmatched to any gene: 8. Germline V gene lookup returns CDR1 KGHSH and CDR2 LQKENI. The length of the CDR3 is 15 residues.

This chain links TRBV9 with TRBJ2-3; possibly TRBD1 or TRBD2 for D (5 bases each). V was cut by 0 bases and J by 5 bases, with 13 bases left in between. The CDR3 consists of 15 residues. Germline CDR1 and CDR2: SGDLS and YYNGEE. This CDR3 is CASSVATPGGDTQYF. The CDR3, as DNA: TGTGCCAGCAGCGTAGCTACCCCTGGGGGAGATACGCAGTATTTT.

This chain uses TRBV5-1 with TRBJ1-3; 7 bases match TRBD1. The CDR3 spans 15 residues. V lost 4 bases, J lost 2 bases, and 6 bases stayed unmatched. Germline CDR1 and CDR2: SGHRS and YFSETQ. The CDR3 spells CASSLTGRPGNTIYF. Here the CDR3 DNA reads TGCGCCAGCAGCCTGACAGGGAGGCCTGGAAACACCATATATTTT.

This chain connects TRBV7-2 to TRBJ2-7; D gene uncertain. Germline assignment: CDR1 SGHTA and CDR2 FQGNSA. Trimming took 1 base from V and 2 from J, leaving 12 bases between them. This CDR3 comprises 15 residues. The DNA for the CDR3 is TGTGCCAGCAGCTTAGGCAGACTTCCAACCTACGAGCAGTACTTC. Its translation is CASSLGRLPTYEQYF.

V is TRBV7-2 and J is TRBJ1-2; possible D gene TRBD1, 5 bases. The germline V gene has CDR1 SGHTA and CDR2 FQGNSA. V gave up 11 bases and J gave up 1 base, with 11 bases separating them. CDR3 size: 12 residues. For the CDR3, the DNA is TGTGCCGCACAGGACATTAACTATGGCTACACCTTC. Protein product: CAAQDINYGYTF. Based on the CDR3 plus reference TRBV7-2 and TRBJ1-2, the full variable domain is GAGVSQSPSNKVTEKGKDVELRCDPISGHTALYWYRQSLGQGLEFLIYFQGNSAPDKSGLPSDRFSAERTGGSVSTLTIQRTQQEDSAVYLCAAQDINYGYTFGSGTRLTVV.

This clone has a single count. V and J are TRBV30 and TRBJ2-1, with 10 bases that match TRBD2. This CDR3 has 15 residues. Germline-derived CDR1 and CDR2 are GTSNPN and SVGIG (reference sequence). Trimming at V came to 3 bases and at J to 8 bases, leaving 10 bases not matched to a gene. CDR3 sequence reads: CAWRESGRGIYEQFF. Written as DNA, the CDR3 is TGTGCCTGGAGAGAAAGCGGGAGGGGGATTTATGAGCAGTTCTTC.

The sample holds one count of this clone. The chain employs TRBV7-3 and TRBJ1-5, with 7 bases matching TRBD1. The ends lost 6 bases at V and 1 base at J; junction bases unmatched: 6. The CDR3 contains 15 residues. Germline loops: CDR1 SGHTA, CDR2 FQGTGA. CDR3 nucleotide sequence: TGTGCCAGCAGACCACAGGGGTTAAGCAATCAGCCCCAGCATTTT. Protein: CASRPQGLSNQPQHF. The full variable domain, with the rest looked up from reference TRBV7-3 and TRBJ1-5, is GAGVSQTPSNKVTEKGKYVELRCDPISGHTALYWYRQSLGQGPEFLIYFQGTGAADDSGLPNDRFFAVRPEGSVSTLKIQRTERGDSAVYLCASRPQGLSNQPQHFGDGTRLSIL.

V usage is TRBV28 and J usage is TRBJ1-2; D unresolved. Germline CDR1 reads MDHEN; CDR2 reads SYDVKM. Trimming took off 2 bases at V and 4 bases at J, with 14 bases between the two ends. The CDR3 sequence is 15 residues long. The CDR3 spells CASSLLPTQLYGYTF. The CDR3, as DNA: TGTGCCAGCAGTTTACTCCCCACTCAACTCTATGGCTACACCTTC.